One sample yielded the 21 T cell receptor beta chains listed below, sequenced in a study of monozygotic twins with inflammatory bowel disease (dated by TCRdb to 2018 to 2020). The library was generated by 5' RACE. These reads were obtained on an Illumina HiSeq 2500. TCRdb reprocessed the reads, so every CDR3 protein sequence counts as one entry and DNA is not shown. The table kept for this sample lists over 120,000 distinct CDR3 sequences. The ten largest clones represent around 1.2% of the sample. Sample: blood. The receptors originated from a human donor with ulcerative colitis or Crohn's disease, or a healthy co-twin of an affected twin (not recorded which).

This chain links TRBV19 with TRBJ1-5; TCRdb outputs TRBD1, but without DNA this stays unchecked. This CDR3 region has 14 residues. Germline lookup yields CDR1 LNHDA and CDR2 SQIVND (reference sequence). The CDR3 sequence is CASRRRGDNQPQHF.

The gene calls are TRBV5-8 and TRBJ1-6; TCRdb reports TRBD1, a call that lacks DNA to check it against. Germline assignment: CDR1 SGHTS and CDR2 YDEGEE. This CDR3 contains 15 residues. CDR3 residues: CASSLNGQGVSPLHF.

The genes are TRBV19 and TRBJ2-2. The germline V gene has CDR1 LNHDA and CDR2 SQIVND (reference sequence). The CDR3 loop spans 16 amino acids. The CDR3 region is CASFTLRDANTGELFF.

The J gene is TRBJ1-5, the V gene TRBV28. This CDR3 spans 16 amino acids. CDR1 is MDHEN, CDR2 SYDVKM, per germline. The chain's CDR3 is CASSLGHNLSNQPQHF.

This sequence joins TRBV20-1 and TRBJ2-3; the D call of TRBD1 rests on TCRdb alone, since no DNA is present to check it. Germline assignment: CDR1 DFQATT and CDR2 SNEGSKA (reference sequence). This CDR3 has 15 residues. This CDR3 reads CSAIARRTSTDTQYF.

This sequence joins TRBV13 and TRBJ2-6; TCRdb's assignment of TRBD1 cannot be checked, as there is no DNA. Germline CDR1 PRHDT, CDR2 FYEKMQ (reference sequence). The CDR3 is made up of 18 amino acids. This CDR3 reads CASSRSGQGAPGANVLTF.

CDR3 in amino acids: CASSETPTLAGDGYTF. This sequence joins TRBV9 and TRBJ1-2. The germline V gene has CDR1 SGDLS and CDR2 YYNGEE. The CDR3 has 16 residues.

J is TRBJ2-1 and V is TRBV5-1. The germline V gene encodes CDR1 SGHRS and CDR2 YFSETQ. This CDR3 has 16 amino acids. CDR3 protein: CASSLVLSSSYNEQFF.

This chain links TRBV13 with TRBJ1-4; TCRdb proposes TRBD1, but this gene call is untestable without DNA. The germline gives CDR1 PRHDT, CDR2 FYEKMQ (reference sequence). The CDR3 has 15 residues. This chain's CDR3 is CASSPRGTGDEKLFF.

The genes are TRBV5-1 and TRBJ2-5; TCRdb lists TRBD1, though no DNA is available to test this call. The germline V gene encodes CDR1 SGHRS and CDR2 YFSETQ. The CDR3 sequence is 14 residues long. CDR3 loop: CASSLWGTRETQYF.

This chain connects TRBV24-1 to TRBJ1-5. The germline CDR1 and CDR2 sequences are KGHDR and SFDVKD. The length of the CDR3 is 15 residues. CDR3 sequence: CATSDGWGSAQPQHF.

The chain has TRBV27 and TRBJ2-3. Germline V gene data show CDR1 as MNHEY and CDR2 as SMNVEV (reference sequence). The CDR3 is 13 amino acids. This chain's CDR3 is CASSRTGTDTQYF.

This chain uses TRBV7-9 with TRBJ2-2. This CDR3 is 15 amino acids long. Germline CDR1 and CDR2: SEHNR and FQNEAQ (reference sequence). The CDR3 region is CASSSSGRSTGELFF.

The chain recombines TRBV4-1 with TRBJ1-1. The CDR3 totals 14 residues. Germline assignment: CDR1 MGHRA and CDR2 YSYEKL. The CDR3 protein is CASSPGLSGTEAFF.

The chain uses TRBV9 and TRBJ2-7; TCRdb returns TRBD1, unconfirmable since there is no DNA. The CDR3 runs to 13 residues. CDR1 is SGDLS, CDR2 YYNGEE, per germline. The CDR3 sequence: CASSAGQGLEQYF.

This sequence joins TRBV7-8 and TRBJ1-2; the D call from TCRdb, TRBD1, cannot be confirmed without DNA. In germline, CDR1 is SGHVS, CDR2 FQNEAQ. This CDR3 contains 15 residues. The CDR3 sequence: CASSLDRGANYGYTF.

The rearrangement joins TRBV6-2 or TRBV6-3 to TRBJ1-2; no DNA is available, so the TRBD1 call from TCRdb remains unchecked. Per the germline V gene, CDR1 is MNHEY and CDR2 is SVGEGT. The CDR3 has 13 amino acids. The CDR3 here is CASSYRTAYGYTF.

The chain joins TRBV11-2 to TRBJ1-4. CDR1 and CDR2 from the germline V gene are SGHAT and FQNNGV. The CDR3 consists of 13 residues. The CDR3 sequence: CASSQEPNEKLFF.

This chain connects TRBV20-1 to TRBJ1-5; the D call of TRBD1 rests on TCRdb alone, since no DNA is present to check it. CDR3 length equals 13 residues. The germline CDR1 and CDR2 sequences are DFQATT and SNEGSKA (reference sequence). CDR3 loop: CSAVRNSGRPQHF.

CDR3: CASSQASGRAGNEQFF. V and J are TRBV3-1 and TRBJ2-1; with no DNA, the TCRdb D assignment of TRBD2 cannot be verified. The CDR3 is 16 amino acids. The germline CDR1 and CDR2 sequences are LGHDT and YNNKEL (reference sequence).

The V gene is TRBV2, the J gene TRBJ1-5; TCRdb returns TRBD1, unconfirmable since there is no DNA. CDR1 is SNHLY, CDR2 FYNNEI, per germline. The CDR3 length is 14 residues. The CDR3 spells CASSEPFRGGPQHF.